This entry describes one T cell receptor beta chain. It has no known antigen specificity. No clone much larger than this one lies a single base away; base qualities are absent. The sample belongs to a study of CD8 T cells in Susac syndrome (dated by TCRdb to the late 2010s). Looking at the study overall: Whether CD8+ T cell activation and differentiation in Susac syndrome was antigen driven was tested using repertoire sequencing. The clonality of the CD8+ T cell repertoire was compared across approximately 12 healthy donors, around 14 Susac syndrome patients and about 16 multiple sclerosis patients.

RNA was extracted using the RNeasy kit, and roughly 0.45 to 1 microgram was reverse transcribed with random hexamers. The immunoSEQ multiplex PCR assay, covering 54 Vbeta and 13 Jbeta segments, was used to amplify TCR beta CDR3 regions. To correct PCR amplification bias, a synthetic template baseline was used for both primer optimization and computational correction. Per the original workflow: Only productive sequences were kept, with reads annotated to V, D and J genes according to IMGT and analyzed in immunoSEQ Analyzer. To calculate clonality, Shannon entropy was normalized by log2 of the number of productive unique sequences and then subtracted from one. For each patient and control, public and private clones were evaluated among the 100 most prevalent clones. A clone was defined as Susac-specific if it was absent from the healthy and MS cohorts, from 950 to 1,300 published viral clones and from other ImmuneACCESS disease sequences. TCRdb handled the public reads itself, with Q25 trimming in fastp and clone calling in MiXCR, and kept productive beta chains. When rows share a CDR3 protein, they turn into one entry using the most common DNA and genes. In this record, the V and J calls reflect TCRdb's handling and not the investigators' own analysis. Recorded for this sample are 100,000 or so distinct CDR3 sequences; 80% to 95% of them occurred a single time. The ten largest clones represent over 0.1% of the sample.

The research as a whole found: The TCR sequencing and HLA analysis was acknowledged to have included a relatively small number of individuals.

Peripheral blood CD8+ and CD4+ T cells from healthy donors, Susac syndrome patients and multiple sclerosis patients were profiled using high-throughput TCR beta sequencing. Healthy donors were age- and sex-matched controls. Bulk CD8+ and CD4+ T cells were purified by magnetic negative isolation, whereas CD8+ TEMRA cells were enriched by FACS. Blood was drawn into EDTA tubes, processed within 24 hours, and PBMCs were isolated by density gradient centrifugation. PBMCs intended for TCR sequencing were cryopreserved in liquid nitrogen and were subsequently thawed in a 37 degrees C water bath. Purity of sorted or isolated CD4+, CD8+ and CD8+ TEMRA cells was at least 90%. The CDR3 has 15 amino acids, counting the end cysteine and phenylalanine. Only CDR3 DNA remains: 45 bases, in frame from the first base. V lost 5 bases and J lost 0 bases, and the count of bases not matched to a germline gene is 6. CDR1 and CDR2, looked up from the germline V gene, are SGHTA and FQGNSA.

Here the chain combines TRBV7-2 and TRBJ2-5; TRBD2 agrees with 7 junctional bases. The receptor comes from a human donor in good health. Sequencing used CD8+ T cells from PBMCs. The CDR3 protein sequence reads: CASSLWGGYQETQYF. The nucleotide sequence is given as TGTGCCAGCAGCCTTTGGGGGGGGTACCAAGAGACCCAGTACTTC.